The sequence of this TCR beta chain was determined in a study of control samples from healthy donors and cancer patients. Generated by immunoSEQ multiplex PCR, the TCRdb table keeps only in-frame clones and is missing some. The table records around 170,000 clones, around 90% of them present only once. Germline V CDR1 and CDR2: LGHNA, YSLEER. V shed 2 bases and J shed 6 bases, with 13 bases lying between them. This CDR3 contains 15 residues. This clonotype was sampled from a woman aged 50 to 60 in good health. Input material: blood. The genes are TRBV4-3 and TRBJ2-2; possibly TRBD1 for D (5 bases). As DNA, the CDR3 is TGCGCCAGCAGCCAATCTATCACAGGACCCGGGGAGCTGTTTTTT. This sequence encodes CASSQSITGPGELFF.